The following is a TCR beta chain sequence with its context. This table comes from immunoSEQ multiplex PCR, and its TCRdb copy is limited to in-frame clones, with some not included. The sample shows over 200,000 clones, roughly 89% of them seen only once. The data were taken from a study of blood T cell repertoires in COVID-19. CDR1 LNHDA and CDR2 SQIVND come from the germline V gene (reference sequence). Germline trimming cut 4 bases from V and 2 bases from J; bases unmatched to any gene: 7. CDR3 length: 16 residues. V and J are TRBV19 and TRBJ1-4; TRBD1 aligns across 7 bases. The specimen sequenced was PBMCs or T cells enriched from blood (not recorded which). This sequence was found in a woman aged 25 to 45 with acute COVID-19. CDR3 sequence (DNA): TGTGCCAGTAGTAACCCAACAGGGGCCACTAATGAAAAACTGTTTTTT. Encoded protein: CASSNPTGATNEKLFF.